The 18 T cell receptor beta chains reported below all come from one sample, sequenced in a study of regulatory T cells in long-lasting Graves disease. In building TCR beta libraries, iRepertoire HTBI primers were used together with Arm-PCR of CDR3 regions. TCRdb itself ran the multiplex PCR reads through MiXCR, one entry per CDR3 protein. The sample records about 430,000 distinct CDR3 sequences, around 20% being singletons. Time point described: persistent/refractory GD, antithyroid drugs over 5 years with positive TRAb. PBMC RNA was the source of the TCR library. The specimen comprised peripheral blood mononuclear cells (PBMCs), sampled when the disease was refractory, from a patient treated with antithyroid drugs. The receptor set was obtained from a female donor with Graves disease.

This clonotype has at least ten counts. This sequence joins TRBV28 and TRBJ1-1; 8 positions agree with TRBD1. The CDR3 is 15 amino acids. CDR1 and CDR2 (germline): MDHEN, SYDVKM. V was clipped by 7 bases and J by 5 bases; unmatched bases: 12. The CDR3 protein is CASNPDRVGWTEAFF. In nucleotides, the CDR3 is TGTGCCAGCAACCCGGACAGGGTGGGGTGGACTGAAGCTTTCTTT.

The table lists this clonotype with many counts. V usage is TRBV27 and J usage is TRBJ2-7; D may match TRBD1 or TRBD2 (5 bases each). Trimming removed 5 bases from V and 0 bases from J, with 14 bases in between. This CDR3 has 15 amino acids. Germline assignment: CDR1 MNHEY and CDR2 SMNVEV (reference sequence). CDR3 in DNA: TGTGCCAGCAGTCCCCTCGGGGCAGGCTCCTACGAGCAGTACTTC. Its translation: CASSPLGAGSYEQYF.

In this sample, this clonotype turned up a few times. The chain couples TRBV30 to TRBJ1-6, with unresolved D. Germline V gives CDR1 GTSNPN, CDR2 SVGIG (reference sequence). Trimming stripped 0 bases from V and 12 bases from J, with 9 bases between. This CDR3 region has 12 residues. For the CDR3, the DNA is TGTGCCTGGAGTGTGGGGAAAAGACCCCTCCACTTT. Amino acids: CAWSVGKRPLHF. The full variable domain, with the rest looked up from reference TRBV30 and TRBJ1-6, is SQTIHQWPATLVQPVGSPLSLECTVEGTSNPNLYWYRQAAGRGLQLLFYSVGIGQISSEVPQNLSASRPQDRQFILSSKKLLLSDSGFYLCAWSVGKRPLHFGNGTRLTVT.

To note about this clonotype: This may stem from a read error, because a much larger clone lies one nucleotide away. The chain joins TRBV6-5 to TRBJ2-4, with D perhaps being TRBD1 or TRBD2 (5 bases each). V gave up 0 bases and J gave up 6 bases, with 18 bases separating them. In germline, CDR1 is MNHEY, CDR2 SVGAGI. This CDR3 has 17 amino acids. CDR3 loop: CASSYSSMRGQGNIQYF. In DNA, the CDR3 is TGTGCCAGCAGTTACTCGAGTATGAGGGGCCAGGGAAACATTCAGTACTTC.

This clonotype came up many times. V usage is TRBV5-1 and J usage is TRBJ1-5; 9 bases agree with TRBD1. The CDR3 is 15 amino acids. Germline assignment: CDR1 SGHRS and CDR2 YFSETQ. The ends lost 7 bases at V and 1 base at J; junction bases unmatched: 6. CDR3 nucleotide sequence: TGCGCCAGCTGTCCCGGGACAGGGAGCAATCAGCCCCAGCATTTT. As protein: CASCPGTGSNQPQHF.

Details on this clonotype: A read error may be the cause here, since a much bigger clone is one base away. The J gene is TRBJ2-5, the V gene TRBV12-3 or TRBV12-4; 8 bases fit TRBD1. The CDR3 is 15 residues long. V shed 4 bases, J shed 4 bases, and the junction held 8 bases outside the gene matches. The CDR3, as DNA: TGTGCCAGCAGTTACACCGGCAGGGGGCGAGAGACCCAGTACTTC. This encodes CASSYTGRGRETQYF.

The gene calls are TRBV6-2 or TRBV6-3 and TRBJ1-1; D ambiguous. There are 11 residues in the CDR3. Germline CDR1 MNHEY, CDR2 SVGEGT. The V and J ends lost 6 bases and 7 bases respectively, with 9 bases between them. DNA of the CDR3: TGTGCCAGCAGGAGGGCCGTTGAAGCTTTCTTT. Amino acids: CASRRAVEAFF.

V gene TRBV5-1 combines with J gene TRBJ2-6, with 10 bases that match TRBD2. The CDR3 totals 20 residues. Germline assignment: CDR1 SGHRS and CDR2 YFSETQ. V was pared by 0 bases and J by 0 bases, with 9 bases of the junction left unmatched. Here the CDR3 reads CASSLEVNSGRLSGANVLTF. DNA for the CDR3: TGCGCCAGCAGCTTGGAGGTGAATAGCGGGAGGCTCTCTGGGGCCAACGTCCTGACTTTC.

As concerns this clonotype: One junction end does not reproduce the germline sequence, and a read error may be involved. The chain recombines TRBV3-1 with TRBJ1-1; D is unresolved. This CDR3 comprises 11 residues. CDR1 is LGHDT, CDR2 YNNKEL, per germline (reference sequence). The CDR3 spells CASSQMWEASF. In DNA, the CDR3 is TGTGCCAGCAGCCAAATGTGGGAAGCTTCCTTT.

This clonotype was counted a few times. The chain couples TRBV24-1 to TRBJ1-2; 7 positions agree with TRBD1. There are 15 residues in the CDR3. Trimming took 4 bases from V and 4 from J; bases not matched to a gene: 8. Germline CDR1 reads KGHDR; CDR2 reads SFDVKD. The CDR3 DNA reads TGTGCCACCAGTGAAGGAGGGGGCGAAGGCTATGGCTACACCTTC. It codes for CATSEGGGEGYGYTF.

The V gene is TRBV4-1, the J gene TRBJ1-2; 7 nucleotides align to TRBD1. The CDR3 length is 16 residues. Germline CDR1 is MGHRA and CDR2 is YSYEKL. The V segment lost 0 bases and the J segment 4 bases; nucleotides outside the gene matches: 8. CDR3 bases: TGCGCCAGCAGCCAAGATGGGGACAGACTGAGCTATGGCTACACCTTC. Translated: CASSQDGDRLSYGYTF.

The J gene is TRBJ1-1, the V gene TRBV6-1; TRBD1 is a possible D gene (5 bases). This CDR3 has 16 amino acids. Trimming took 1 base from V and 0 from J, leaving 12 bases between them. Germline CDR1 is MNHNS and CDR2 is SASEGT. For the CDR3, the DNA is TGTGCCAGCAGTGAAGGACAGAGTCTGATGAACACTGAAGCTTTCTTT. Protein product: CASSEGQSLMNTEAFF.

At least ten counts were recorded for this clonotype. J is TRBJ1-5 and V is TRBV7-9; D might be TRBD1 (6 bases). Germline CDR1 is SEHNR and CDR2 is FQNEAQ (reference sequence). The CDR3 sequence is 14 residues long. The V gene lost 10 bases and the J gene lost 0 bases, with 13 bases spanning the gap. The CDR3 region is CAKNRANSNQPQHF. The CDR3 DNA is TGTGCCAAAAACAGGGCTAATAGCAATCAGCCCCAGCATTTT.

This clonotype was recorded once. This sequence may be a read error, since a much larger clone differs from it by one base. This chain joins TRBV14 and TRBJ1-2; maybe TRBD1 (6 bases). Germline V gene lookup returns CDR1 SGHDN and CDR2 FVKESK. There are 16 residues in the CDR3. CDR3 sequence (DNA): TGTGCCAGCATCCAAGAAACAGGGTCAATAGGGTATGGCTACACCTTC. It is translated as CASIQETGSIGYGYTF.

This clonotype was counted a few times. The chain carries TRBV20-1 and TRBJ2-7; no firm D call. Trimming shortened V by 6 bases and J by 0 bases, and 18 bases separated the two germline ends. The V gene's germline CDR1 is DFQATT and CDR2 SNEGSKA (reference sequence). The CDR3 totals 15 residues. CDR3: CSAPGGPTSSYEQYF. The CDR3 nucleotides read TGCAGTGCCCCCGGTGGGCCAACATCCTCCTACGAGCAGTACTTC.

CDR3 nucleotide sequence: TGTGCCAGCAGCTCCGGGACACCAGATCAGCCCCAGCATTTT. Residues: CASSSGTPDQPQHF. This chain connects TRBV5-6 to TRBJ1-5; tentative D call: TRBD1 (6 bases). V dropped 3 bases and J dropped 5 bases, with 12 bases sitting between them. CDR3 size: 14 residues. CDR1 is SGHDT and CDR2 is YYEEEE in the germline V gene.

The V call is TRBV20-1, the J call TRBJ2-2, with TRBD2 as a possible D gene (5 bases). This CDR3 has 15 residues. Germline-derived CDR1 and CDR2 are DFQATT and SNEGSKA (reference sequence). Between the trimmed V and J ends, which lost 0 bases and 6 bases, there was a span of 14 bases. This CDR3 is CSARDGSETPGELFF. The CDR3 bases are TGCAGTGCTAGAGATGGGAGCGAGACCCCCGGGGAGCTGTTTTTT.

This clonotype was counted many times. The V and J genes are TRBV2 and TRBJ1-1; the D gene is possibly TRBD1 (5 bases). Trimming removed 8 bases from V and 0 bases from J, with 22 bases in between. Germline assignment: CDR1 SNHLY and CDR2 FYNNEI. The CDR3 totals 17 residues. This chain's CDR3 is CASPNSGGQPMNTEAFF. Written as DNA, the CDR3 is TGTGCCAGCCCCAACTCGGGGGGTCAACCGATGAACACTGAAGCTTTCTTT.